Listed below are T cell receptor beta chains from one sample, sequenced in a study of T cell repertoires in cytomegalovirus infection. Using its own MiXCR run on the reads, TCRdb lists one record per CDR3 protein. The sample has roughly 600,000 distinct CDR3 sequences; 24% are singletons. The material sequenced was CD8+ T cells from PBMCs. The receptor set was obtained from a human donor in good health (CMV status not recorded). Some clones in this sample may be carry-over from other donors' samples. The CDR3 runs from the conserved cysteine through the conserved F or W.

j_call v_call cdr3_aa
TRBJ2-6 TRBV13 CAGLNMGPTHSGANVLTF
TRBJ2-5 TRBV19 CASGTLETQYF
TRBJ2-2 TRBV9 CASSTMRGGAYSGELFF
TRBJ1-5 TRBV12-3/TRBV12-4 CASSPHPADNQPQHF
TRBJ2-1 TRBV28 CASSWRGAGNEQFF
TRBJ2-4 TRBV2 CASLGAKNIQYF
TRBJ2-2 TRBV6-2/TRBV6-3 CASSHRGLGHGELFF
TRBJ1-2 TRBV4-3 CASSQDTLQGNGYTF
TRBJ1-1 TRBV6-1 CASSGQQNTEAFF
TRBJ2-1 TRBV7-8 CASSPDNSVREFF
TRBJ2-1 TRBV4-1 CASSLQGGDNEQFF
TRBJ2-5 TRBV4-3 CASSQGAEETQYF
TRBJ1-1 TRBV19 CATRPGGTEAFF
TRBJ1-2 TRBV7-3 CASSLEPGTGLYGYTF
TRBJ2-3 TRBV28 CASSFALVGASTDTQYF
TRBJ1-4 TRBV25-1 CASSEWARGSEKLFF
TRBJ1-2 TRBV2 CASPAINYGYTF
TRBJ2-3 TRBV2 CASTLPQRGAHTQYF
TRBJ1-5 TRBV20-1 CSAYGPTQYSNQPQHF
TRBJ2-1 TRBV12-3/TRBV12-4 CASRLPGYNEQFF
TRBJ2-7 TRBV2 CASMIGREQYF
TRBJ2-7 TRBV27 CASSPGVSSYEQYF
TRBJ2-1 TRBV4-1 CASSRPQRGNEQFF
TRBJ1-1 TRBV6-5 CASSYSALDKNTEAFF
TRBJ2-3 TRBV12-3/TRBV12-4 CASSSQPGTVKLTDTQYF
TRBJ2-7 TRBV19 CASSISQGNVYEQYF
TRBJ1-2 TRBV29-1 CSVEGQTNYGYTF
TRBJ1-2 TRBV29-1 CSVEGRYNRDRTMGYTF
TRBJ2-1 TRBV4-3 CASSQVRYNEQFF
TRBJ2-5 TRBV7-9 CASSFVGAYETQYF
TRBJ2-1 TRBV14 CASSRATLNEQFF
TRBJ2-1 TRBV7-9 CASSARQGSYNEQFF
TRBJ1-1 TRBV15 CATSRDRSPTTEAFF
TRBJ1-1 TRBV5-4 CASGDRGRGTEAFF
TRBJ2-1 TRBV7-9 CASSPTGRGYNEQFF
TRBJ1-1 TRBV12-3/TRBV12-4 CASSLVKNTEAFF